The clone carrying this T cell receptor (beta chain) was detected only a few times. The CDR3 is made up of 14 amino acids. Germline V gives CDR1 LGHDT, CDR2 YNNKEL (reference sequence). V lost 1 base and J lost 6; bases outside the gene matches: 6. This record comes from a study of spatial heterogeneity in lung cancer. For the study at large: Taken at a median of approximately 2 years after resection, follow-up PBMC samples underwent sequencing when available.

TCRdb itself ran the 5' RACE reads through MiXCR, one entry per CDR3 protein. The top ten clones hold 16% of a sample with around 120,000 distinct CDR3 sequences, 12% of them seen once. Time point of the sample: blood at routine non-recurrence follow-up after resection. Whole RNA was taken from tumor, nontumor lung or frozen PBMC; it was then sequenced unsorted. The receptor was isolated from a male donor with early-stage non-small cell lung cancer. The chain is built from TRBV3-1 and TRBJ2-7, with 7 bases matching TRBD1. Source: PBMCs, taken at follow-up. The chain's CDR3 is CASSQVGTASEQYF. The CDR3 coding sequence is TGTGCCAGCAGCCAAGTGGGGACAGCCAGCGAGCAGTACTTC.